This TCR beta chain was documented in a study of blood T cell repertoires in COVID-19. Study summary: The origin of the acute and convalescent COVID-19 samples was the United States, Italy and Spain. PBMCs, B-cell-depleted T cells, or T cells provided the cDNA or gDNA that made up the material.

The germline gives CDR1 SGHNT, CDR2 YENEEA. The CDR3 is 17 residues long. Germline trimming cut 4 bases from V and 4 bases from J; bases unmatched to any gene: 13. Study processing details: The authors estimated nucleated cell counts from reference gene primer amplification. Produced via immunoSEQ multiplex PCR; TCRdb's table is partial and in-frame only. The V and J calls and clone size are taken from that table; D and trimming were inferred from the DNA. The top ten hold around 10% of the sample, which has 65,000 to 95,000 clones, approximately 91% seen once. The receptor was derived from an older man with active or convalescent COVID-19. Sequencing was performed on peripheral blood. The chain links TRBV11-3 to TRBJ2-1, with TRBD1 matching 7 bases. This CDR3 reads CASSSWVPGQRYNEQFF. In DNA, the CDR3 is TGTGCCAGCAGCTCATGGGTGCCGGGACAGCGATACAATGAGCAGTTCTTC.